These 23 T cell receptor beta chains were sequenced from one sample in a study of technical replicates of blood from a handful of donors. Using immunoSEQ multiplex PCR, the repertoire was profiled, and TCRdb retains in-frame clones only, with some absent. This sample has about 100,000 clones; roughly 94% occur once, and the top ten carry around 0.22%. The sample was T cells isolated from PBMCs. The receptors come from a human donor in good health.

The genes are TRBV19 and TRBJ1-5; unclear D gene. Germline V CDR1 and CDR2: LNHDA, SQIVND (reference sequence). The CDR3 has 14 amino acids. V was shortened by 10 bases and J by 2 bases, with 15 bases between the two germline ends. The CDR3 DNA follows: TGTGCCACGAAAGGCGGAAGAGGCAATCAGCCCCAGCATTTT. It codes for CATKGGRGNQPQHF.

This clone appeared a single time. This chain links TRBV7-9 with TRBJ1-4; D might be TRBD1 (5 bases). The V end lost 10 bases, the J end lost 0 bases, and 9 bases lay between the germline ends. The CDR3 is 13 residues long. CDR1 SEHNR and CDR2 FQNEAQ come from the germline V gene (reference sequence). CDR3 in amino acids: CAISTATNEKLFF. CDR3 DNA sequence: TGTGCCATTTCGACAGCAACTAATGAAAAACTGTTTTTT.

The chain joins TRBV7-9 to TRBJ1-2, with 9 bases lining up with TRBD1. V shed 3 bases, J shed 1 base, and the junction held 9 bases outside the gene matches. The CDR3 spans 17 residues. Per germline, CDR1 SEHNR and CDR2 FQNEAQ (reference sequence). CDR3 protein: CASSLPLDRGHNYGYTF. CDR3 sequence (DNA): TGTGCCAGCAGCTTGCCGTTGGACAGGGGCCATAACTATGGCTACACCTTC. Full variable domain (rest looked up from reference TRBV7-9 and TRBJ1-2): DTGVSQNPRHKITKRGQNVTFRCDPISEHNRLYWYRQTLGQGPEFLTYFQNEAQLEKSRLLSDRFSAERPKGSFSTLEIQRTEQGDSAMYLCASSLPLDRGHNYGYTFGSGTRLTVV.

The chain joins TRBV6-5 to TRBJ1-2, with D possibly TRBD1 on 6 matching bases. Per germline, CDR1 MNHEY and CDR2 SVGAGI. The CDR3 is 13 amino acids. V lost 5 bases to trimming and J lost 7 bases, with 14 bases between them. CDR3 protein: CASSRITGFGYTF. The CDR3 DNA follows: TGTGCCAGCAGTCGGATCACAGGGTTTGGCTACACCTTC.

CDR3 residues: CASSIRPPGTSGSFTHEQYF. Here the CDR3 DNA reads TGTGCCAGCAGTATCCGCCCTCCCGGGACTAGCGGGAGCTTCACCCACGAGCAGTACTTC. The genes are TRBV27 and TRBJ2-7, with 14 bases fitting TRBD2. Looked up from germline, CDR1 is MNHEY and CDR2 is SMNVEV (reference sequence). Trimming removed 5 bases from V and 5 bases from J; junction bases left unmatched: 20. This CDR3 comprises 20 residues.

This clone showed up just once. The chain employs TRBV9 and TRBJ2-2; 11 bases are shared with TRBD2. This CDR3 contains 14 residues. In germline, CDR1 is SGDLS, CDR2 YYNGEE. J lost 6 bases, V lost 10 bases, and 8 bases had no gene match. The CDR3 protein is CAGSSGGAAGELFF. DNA of the CDR3: TGTGCCGGAAGTAGCGGGGGGGCGGCCGGGGAGCTGTTTTTT.

The V and J genes are TRBV28 and TRBJ2-5, with 7 bases lining up with TRBD1. V lost 4 bases and J lost 1; bases outside the gene matches: 3. CDR1 is MDHEN and CDR2 is SYDVKM in the germline V gene. The CDR3 has 14 residues. The CDR3 is CASSSRDSQETQYF. CDR3 nucleotides: TGTGCCAGCAGTTCCCGGGACAGCCAAGAGACCCAGTACTTC.

This chain links TRBV6-5 with TRBJ2-7; D is unclear. The CDR3 contains 13 residues. Trimming took 2 bases from V and 7 from J, leaving 12 bases between them. CDR1 is MNHEY, CDR2 SVGAGI, per germline. CDR3 protein: CASSYGSAREQYF. CDR3 nucleotides: TGTGCCAGCAGTTACGGATCGGCGAGGGAGCAGTACTTC.

The gene calls are TRBV27 and TRBJ1-1; 9 bases map to TRBD1. Germline CDR1 is MNHEY and CDR2 is SMNVEV (reference sequence). The CDR3 is made up of 14 amino acids. With V trimmed by 5 bases and J by 3 bases, 4 bases remained unmatched. The CDR3 region has the DNA TGTGCCAGCAGTGTGACAGGGGGAGACACTGAAGCTTTCTTT. As protein: CASSVTGGDTEAFF.

This sequence joins TRBV29-1 and TRBJ2-7; 7 bases are a match to TRBD1. Germline values: CDR1 SQVTM, CDR2 ANQGSEA. The CDR3 is made up of 12 amino acids. V shed 4 bases, J shed 3 bases, and the junction held 3 bases outside the gene matches. The CDR3 region is CSVGGTVYEQYF. The CDR3, as DNA: TGCAGCGTTGGAGGGACAGTCTACGAGCAGTACTTC.

V is TRBV6-1 and J is TRBJ2-3, with D perhaps matching TRBD1 (6 bases). The CDR3 totals 14 residues. The germline V and J ends were trimmed by 2 bases and 3 bases, with 9 bases remaining between them. The V gene's germline CDR1 is MNHNS and CDR2 SASEGT. This CDR3 is CASSERTVTDTQYF. CDR3 DNA sequence: TGTGCCAGCAGTGAACGGACAGTGACAGATACGCAGTATTTT.

The chain couples TRBV29-1 to TRBJ2-2; D ambiguous. CDR3 size: 13 residues. Germline CDR1 SQVTM, CDR2 ANQGSEA. The V end was cut by 2 bases, the J end by 9 bases, with 13 bases between. The CDR3 DNA follows: TGCAGCGTTGAAATCGGTCTGTTCAGGGAGCTGTTTTTT. Translated, it gives CSVEIGLFRELFF.

V gene TRBV10-2 combines with J gene TRBJ2-1; TRBD2 agrees at 13 bases. The CDR3 sequence is 16 residues long. V dropped 5 bases and J dropped 3; count of bases not matched to a gene: 4. The germline V gene has CDR1 WSHSY and CDR2 SAAADI. The CDR3 DNA reads TGCGCCAGCAGTTCAGGGACTAGCGGGATCTACAATGAGCAGTTCTTC. It specifies CASSSGTSGIYNEQFF.

The chain couples TRBV18 to TRBJ2-5; 8 nucleotides align to TRBD1. The ends lost 6 bases at V and 5 bases at J; junction bases unmatched: 8. Germline V CDR1 and CDR2: KGHSH, LQKENI. This CDR3 contains 14 residues. As DNA, the CDR3 is TGTGCCAGCTCCCCGGACAGGGTGGCGGAGACCCAGTACTTC. It yields the protein CASSPDRVAETQYF.

To note about this clone: At one boundary the junction diverges from the germline segment, which might be a read error. This sequence joins TRBV5-5 and TRBJ1-2; D might be TRBD1 (6 bases). Germline values: CDR1 SGHKS, CDR2 YYEKEE (reference sequence). The CDR3 runs 16 residues. As DNA, the CDR3 is TGTGCCACCAGCTCCTCGAACAGGGACGGCGGCTATGGCTACACCTTC. Its translation: CATSSSNRDGGYGYTF.

V usage is TRBV5-1 and J usage is TRBJ2-1; no reliable D call. Trimming removed 7 bases at V and 0 bases at J, with 17 bases between. CDR3 length: 16 amino acids. Germline V gives CDR1 SGHRS, CDR2 YFSETQ. The CDR3 nucleotides are TGCGCCAGCGACGTAGCCGGTTGGAGCTCCTACAATGAGCAGTTCTTC. Translation gives CASDVAGWSSYNEQFF.

This clone was detected only once. The V call is TRBV9, the J call TRBJ1-5; no firm D call. CDR1 is SGDLS, CDR2 YYNGEE, per germline. The CDR3 covers 15 residues. V gave up 4 bases and J gave up 2 bases, with 13 bases separating them. In DNA form, the CDR3 reads TGTGCCAGCAGCCCCGGGGTAGGAGGCAATCAGCCCCAGCATTTT. It is translated as CASSPGVGGNQPQHF.

This clone has just one count. The gene calls are TRBV21-1 and TRBJ2-3; the DNA was not used to check the table's D call, TRBD2. TRBV21-1 is a known pseudogene. The length of the CDR3 is 19 residues. The CDR3 is CASSKVRGLAGARRDTQYF. DNA for the CDR3: TGTGCCAGCAGCAAAGTTCGTGGTCTAGCGGGGGCCCGGCGGGATACGCAGTATTTT.

The chain carries TRBV27 and TRBJ2-2; maybe TRBD1 (5 bases). V dropped 5 bases and J dropped 6 bases, with 16 bases sitting between them. The CDR3 length is 15 residues. Per the germline V gene, CDR1 is MNHEY and CDR2 is SMNVEV (reference sequence). The CDR3 DNA reads as TGTGCCAGCAGTCCCTCTGGCAGGGCGGCCGGGGAGCTGTTTTTT. It specifies CASSPSGRAAGELFF.

DNA of the CDR3: TGTGCCAGCAATGCGGGACAGGACTATGGCTACACCTTC. Its translation: CASNAGQDYGYTF. V is TRBV2 and J is TRBJ1-2; 8 bases agree with TRBD1. This CDR3 has 13 amino acids. V shed 7 bases and J 3 bases; nucleotides not matched to a gene: 4. Germline CDR1 SNHLY, CDR2 FYNNEI.

This CDR3 reads CASSFGGALSYEQYF. CDR3 bases: TGTGCCAGCAGCTTTGGCGGGGCTCTATCCTACGAGCAGTACTTC. V and J are TRBV7-8 and TRBJ2-7; a weak D match, TRBD2 (6 bases). The CDR3 length is 15 residues. Deletions cut 3 bases from V and 1 base from J, with 13 bases between. Germline values: CDR1 SGHVS, CDR2 FQNEAQ.

The V gene is TRBV30, the J gene TRBJ1-5, with 9 bases aligning to TRBD1. Germline V lookup: CDR1 GTSNPN, CDR2 SVGIG (reference sequence). The CDR3 length is 15 residues. The J segment lost 7 bases and the V segment lost 0 bases, leaving 7 bases of the junction unmatched. The DNA for the CDR3 is TGTGCCTGGAGTGTGATTTCGGGACAGGGACAGCCCCAGCATTTT. It specifies CAWSVISGQGQPQHF.

J is TRBJ2-2 and V is TRBV19; TRBD2 matches at 9 bases. Germline V gives CDR1 LNHDA, CDR2 SQIVND (reference sequence). J lost 4 bases, V lost 6 bases, and 15 bases had no gene match. This CDR3 contains 18 residues. The CDR3 sequence is CASRRLAALRTGTGELFF. CDR3 sequence (DNA): TGTGCCAGTAGGCGACTAGCGGCCCTACGAACGGGCACCGGGGAGCTGTTTTTT.